The clone carrying this T cell receptor (beta chain) has more than one count but fewer than ten. Its antigen is still unknown. This record belongs to a study of siplizumab effects on memory and regulatory T cells. Overall study findings and caveats: Proliferating Tregs taken from siplizumab cultures were not shown to have a confirmed suppressive function.

The CDR3 has 15 residues. V lost 5 bases to trimming and J lost 6 bases, with 17 bases between them. Looked up from germline, CDR1 is LNHNV and CDR2 is YYDKDF (reference sequence). Approximately 93,000 TCR templates per sample were assayed. The assay was immunoSEQ multiplex PCR, and TCRdb's table has in-frame clones only and misses some. In the table there are around 100,000 clones, around 92% of which are singletons. Sequenced input: CD4+ T cells sorted from blood. This TCR derives from a human donor in good health. This chain uses TRBV15 with TRBJ1-5, with D possibly matching TRBD1 (6 bases). For the CDR3, the DNA is TGTGCCACCAGCGGAGTAGGACAGTTTAGTCAGCCCCAGCATTTT. Translated: CATSGVGQFSQPQHF.